These 25 T cell receptor beta chains were sequenced from one sample in a study of blood T cell repertoires in COVID-19 (dated by TCRdb to 2020 to 2021). Receptor libraries were prepared by the immunoSEQ multiplex PCR assay. TCRdb took this table from immuneACCESS and kept in-frame rearrangements with V and J called. Such tables lack part of the clones; where checked against another copy, unresolved V genes explain under half of the gap, and the rest is unexplained. In all, the sample holds 250,000 or so clones, and 85% to 90% of those were seen once. Together, the top ten hold 2% to 3% of the sample. The sequencing sample was made of peripheral blood. The receptors come from a man aged 25 to 40 with COVID-19, enrolled during active disease.

In this sample, this clone turned up once. The chain links TRBV6-5 to TRBJ1-2; TRBD1 agrees at 10 bases. Germline trimming cut 2 bases from V and 3 bases from J; bases unmatched to any gene: 6. The CDR3 sequence is 16 residues long. From germline, CDR1 is MNHEY and CDR2 SVGAGI. CDR3 amino acids: CASSYPSTGGHYGYTF. The DNA of the CDR3 is TGTGCCAGCAGTTACCCCTCGACAGGGGGCCACTATGGCTACACCTTC.

The J gene is TRBJ2-7, the V gene TRBV20-1; no reliable D call. The germline V gene has CDR1 DFQATT and CDR2 SNEGSKA (reference sequence). Trimming pared 5 bases from V and 1 base from J, leaving 6 bases between. The length of the CDR3 is 11 residues. This chain's CDR3 is CSADGSYEQYF. CDR3 sequence (DNA): TGCAGTGCTGACGGGTCCTACGAGCAGTACTTC.

This clone appeared a few times. V gene TRBV5-5 combines with J gene TRBJ2-7, with 13 bases fitting TRBD2. J was trimmed by 5 bases and V by 0 bases; bases with no gene match: 11. CDR1 SGHKS and CDR2 YYEKEE come from the germline V gene (reference sequence). The CDR3 runs 18 residues. The DNA of the CDR3 is TGTGCCAGCAGCTTGGCAGGTGCTGGACTAGCGGGAGTAAACGAGCAGTACTTC. This sequence encodes CASSLAGAGLAGVNEQYF.

The sample holds a few counts of this clone. The gene calls are TRBV19 and TRBJ1-6; TRBD1 matches at 9 bases. The V segment lost 5 bases and the J segment 7 bases; nucleotides outside the gene matches: 6. This CDR3 comprises 15 residues. Per germline, CDR1 LNHDA and CDR2 SQIVND (reference sequence). The CDR3 bases are TGTGCCAGTAGTCCGGACAGGGGCGGCAATTCACCCCTCCACTTT. It specifies CASSPDRGGNSPLHF.

This clone was seen once. This sequence joins TRBV4-3 and TRBJ1-5; D not certain. Germline CDR1 LGHNA, CDR2 YSLEER. V gave up 0 bases and J gave up 3 bases, with 12 bases separating them. The CDR3 sequence is 16 residues long. The CDR3 nucleotides are TGCGCCAGCAGCCAAGATCGAGGTCTCCTCAATCAGCCCCAGCATTTT. Its protein product is CASSQDRGLLNQPQHF.

This chain joins TRBV11-2 and TRBJ2-5; 9 bases line up with TRBD2. The V gene's germline CDR1 is SGHAT and CDR2 FQNNGV. This CDR3 spans 17 amino acids. Trimming at V came to 1 base and at J to 4 bases, leaving 10 bases not matched to a gene. The CDR3 loop is CASSLGFGGGALETQYF. CDR3 nucleotides: TGTGCCAGCAGCTTAGGATTTGGCGGGGGGGCCTTAGAGACCCAGTACTTC.

The V call is TRBV9, the J call TRBJ2-7; 14 bases match TRBD2. The V gene end was trimmed by 0 bases and the J gene end by 6 bases; junction bases not matched to a gene: 5. From germline, CDR1 is SGDLS and CDR2 YYNGEE. This CDR3 contains 16 residues. CDR3 in amino acids: CASSVGAGTSGSEQYF. CDR3 nucleotide sequence: TGTGCCAGCAGCGTAGGGGCCGGGACTAGCGGGAGCGAGCAGTACTTC.

The chain links TRBV6-5 to TRBJ2-3, with 12 bases lining up with TRBD2. Germline CDR1 MNHEY, CDR2 SVGAGI. The CDR3 extends over 15 amino acids. V shed 8 bases, J shed 5 bases, and the junction held 8 bases outside the gene matches. This CDR3 is CASYRLAGEGDTQYF. For the CDR3, the DNA is TGTGCCAGCTACCGACTAGCGGGAGAGGGAGATACGCAGTATTTT.

V is TRBV27 and J is TRBJ2-1, with 9 nucleotides matching TRBD2. Losses at the gene ends were 6 bases for V and 3 bases for J; bases not matched to a gene: 12. The germline gives CDR1 MNHEY, CDR2 SMNVEV (reference sequence). The length of the CDR3 is 17 residues. The CDR3 nucleotides are TGTGCCAGCAGCCCCCTAGGGCGGGGGGGAAGCTACAATGAGCAGTTCTTC. It codes for CASSPLGRGGSYNEQFF.

The V and J genes are TRBV21-1 and TRBJ2-7; the table calls TRBD2, which could not be checked here. TRBV21-1 is a pseudogene segment. The CDR3 contains 16 residues. For the CDR3, the DNA is TGTGCCAGCAGCAAAGTGCGGCGGGAGGCCCCCTACGAGCAGTACTTC. It encodes CASSKVRREAPYEQYF.

This chain joins TRBV19 and TRBJ2-2, with D possibly being TRBD2 (5 bases). Per germline, CDR1 LNHDA and CDR2 SQIVND (reference sequence). V was clipped by 1 base and J by 4 bases, with 7 bases between them. This CDR3 is built from 14 residues. The CDR3 coding sequence is TGTGCCAGTAGTATAGTGAGGGCCACCGGGGAGCTGTTTTTT. Translating gives CASSIVRATGELFF. The entire variable domain, with the rest obtained from reference TRBV19 and TRBJ2-2, is as follows: DGGITQSPKYLFRKEGQNVTLSCEQNLNHDAMYWYRQDPGQGLRLIYYSQIVNDFQKGDIAEGYSVSREKKESFPLTVTSAQKNPTAFYLCASSIVRATGELFFGEGSRLTVL.

The chain links TRBV9 to TRBJ2-7, with 9 bases aligning to TRBD1. This CDR3 is 16 amino acids long. J gave up 2 bases and V 3 bases, and 9 bases lay outside the gene matches. Germline V gene sequence: CDR1 SGDLS, CDR2 YYNGEE. The CDR3 sequence: CASSAGHGTGTYEQYF. The CDR3 DNA is TGTGCCAGCAGCGCCGGCCACGGGACAGGGACCTACGAGCAGTACTTC.

The chain is built from TRBV24-1 and TRBJ1-5; no firm D call. The V end lost 4 bases, the J end lost 9 bases, and 9 bases lay between the germline ends. The CDR3 has 12 residues. CDR1 and CDR2 (germline): KGHDR, SFDVKD. Here the CDR3 reads CATSDNQLPQHF. Written as DNA, the CDR3 is TGTGCCACCAGTGACAACCAACTGCCCCAGCATTTT.

The rearrangement links TRBV5-1 to TRBJ1-2; TRBD1 is a possible D gene (6 bases). Per germline, CDR1 SGHRS and CDR2 YFSETQ. Trimming removed 1 base from V and 0 bases from J, with 13 bases in between. CDR3 length: 16 amino acids. CDR3 residues: CASSLTWTATNYGYTF. The CDR3 DNA reads TGCGCCAGCAGCTTGACGTGGACAGCCACTAACTATGGCTACACCTTC.

This CDR3 is CASSQGGQEAFF. The CDR3 nucleotides are TGTGCCAGCAGCCAAGGAGGACAGGAAGCTTTCTTT. This chain connects TRBV3-1 (or the pseudogene TRBV3-2) to TRBJ1-1, with D possibly matching TRBD1 (6 bases). The CDR3 has 12 amino acids. With 1 base removed from V and 8 bases from J, the gap between germline ends came to 8 bases. Germline values: CDR1 LGHDT, CDR2 YNNKEL (reference sequence).

The chain joins TRBV18 to TRBJ1-1; possible D gene TRBD1, 5 bases. Germline CDR1 and CDR2: KGHSH and LQKENI. The CDR3 sequence is 14 residues long. V was trimmed by 2 bases and J by 5 bases, leaving 12 bases between them. The CDR3 loop reads CASSPYQGQTEAFF. The CDR3 DNA reads TGTGCCAGCTCACCATACCAGGGTCAAACTGAAGCTTTCTTT.

J is TRBJ2-4 and V is TRBV5-1; weak D call: TRBD1 (5 bases). Germline V CDR1 and CDR2: SGHRS, YFSETQ. Deletions cut 0 bases from V and 3 bases from J, with 16 bases between. The CDR3 has 17 residues. CDR3: CASSLEVRARDKNIQYF. In nucleotides, the CDR3 is TGCGCCAGCAGCTTGGAAGTCAGGGCTAGAGACAAAAACATTCAGTACTTC.

J is TRBJ2-1 and V is TRBV18, with 12 bases aligning to TRBD1. There are 15 residues in the CDR3. CDR1 is KGHSH, CDR2 LQKENI, per germline. V lost 8 bases and J lost 7; bases outside the gene matches: 9. The CDR3 region is CASGPGQGAHNEQFF. CDR3 coding DNA: TGTGCCAGCGGACCGGGACAGGGGGCGCATAATGAGCAGTTCTTC.

This CDR3 reads CASSPRGSHQETQYF. Here the CDR3 DNA reads TGTGCCAGCTCACCCAGGGGATCTCACCAAGAGACCCAGTACTTC. The J gene is TRBJ2-5, the V gene TRBV18; weak D call: TRBD1 (6 bases). CDR3 length equals 15 residues. The germline CDR1 and CDR2 sequences are KGHSH and LQKENI. Trimming removed 3 bases from V and 0 bases from J, with 11 bases in between. Using reference TRBV18 and TRBJ2-5 for the parts outside the CDR3, the full variable domain is NAGVMQNPRHLVRRRGQEARLRCSPMKGHSHVYWYRQLPEEGLKFMVYLQKENIIDESGMPKERFSAEFPKEGPSILRIQQVVRGDSAAYFCASSPRGSHQETQYFGPGTRLLVL.

The chain combines TRBV5-6 with TRBJ2-5; D is possibly TRBD2 (6 bases). This CDR3 has 16 residues. The V gene's germline CDR1 is SGHDT and CDR2 YYEEEE. V shed 3 bases and J shed 0 bases, with 15 bases lying between them. The chain's CDR3 is CASSSDGTSYQETQYF. CDR3 bases: TGTGCCAGCAGCTCGGACGGGACTTCGTACCAAGAGACCCAGTACTTC.

The chain combines TRBV18 with TRBJ2-7, with a possible D match to TRBD1 (5 bases). V was pared by 1 base and J by 4 bases, with 8 bases between. The length of the CDR3 is 13 residues. Germline CDR1 and CDR2: KGHSH and LQKENI. CDR3 sequence reads: CASSPRQGYEQYF. The CDR3 DNA follows: TGTGCCAGCTCACCACGGCAGGGTTACGAGCAGTACTTC.

The chain has TRBV9 and TRBJ2-2; 8 positions match TRBD1. Germline CDR1 reads SGDLS; CDR2 reads YYNGEE. There are 15 residues in the CDR3. After removal of 4 bases from V and 4 bases from J, the junction contained 6 bases not matched to a gene. In DNA, the CDR3 is TGTGCCAGCAGCATCGACAGGGGTCCCACCGGGGAGCTGTTTTTT. Its protein product is CASSIDRGPTGELFF.

The V gene is TRBV28, the J gene TRBJ2-3; 10 positions agree with TRBD2. The CDR3 sequence is 15 residues long. The V segment lost 6 bases and the J segment 2 bases; nucleotides outside the gene matches: 5. The germline gives CDR1 MDHEN, CDR2 SYDVKM. CDR3 nucleotides: TGTGCCAGCAGCCTAGCGGGAGCCATCACAGATACGCAGTATTTT. Protein sequence: CASSLAGAITDTQYF.

The chain joins TRBV3-1 (or the pseudogene TRBV3-2) to TRBJ1-6; D not resolved. The CDR3 length is 17 residues. V lost 0 bases to trimming and J lost 7 bases, with 16 bases between them. Germline V gene lookup returns CDR1 LGHDT and CDR2 YNNKEL (reference sequence). CDR3 nucleotides: TGTGCCAGCAGCCAAGATTTCATCGGTTACTCCAATTCACCCCTCCACTTT. This sequence encodes CASSQDFIGYSNSPLHF.

In this sample, this clone turned up a few times. The gene calls are TRBV7-2 and TRBJ2-1, with TRBD2 matching 10 bases. The CDR3 contains 18 residues. Looked up from germline, CDR1 is SGHTA and CDR2 is FQGNSA. The V gene end was trimmed by 4 bases and the J gene end by 1 base; junction bases not matched to a gene: 10. This CDR3 is CASSSTLAGVVSYNEQFF. For the CDR3, the DNA is TGTGCCAGCAGCTCAACGCTAGCGGGAGTGGTATCCTACAATGAGCAGTTCTTC.